This T cell receptor beta chain was observed in a study of T cell responses to AZD1222 COVID-19 vaccine. In the case of this clone: Its antigen is not identified.

General study results and limits: Only six or seven AZD1222 recipients tested seropositive at baseline. An increase in Spike-specific TCR breadth and depth was observed after two AZD1222 doses. Spike-spanning, vaccine-associated CD4 TCRs were dominant at 160-218 and 743-854. Most donors were white British and more were female, and clonal diversity was possibly underestimated.

CDR1 and CDR2 from the germline V gene are SGHVS and FQNEAQ. V was pared by 4 bases and J by 4 bases, with 13 bases between. This CDR3 has 15 amino acids. The data were produced by immunoSEQ multiplex PCR, yet TCRdb's version contains in-frame clones alone and is incomplete. The sample includes 93,000 or so clones, roughly 91% of them seen just once. The source was peripheral blood, collected on day 0 of AZD1222 vaccination. The chain has TRBV7-8 and TRBJ2-2; a possible D gene is TRBD2 (5 bases). The sequence was collected from an adult in good health. The CDR3 spells CASSSKRELTGELFF. The CDR3 DNA follows: TGTGCCAGCAGCTCCAAACGGGAACTCACCGGGGAGCTGTTTTTT.